These 26 T cell receptor beta chains share one sample of origin, sequenced in a study of blood T cell repertoires in COVID-19. TCRdb's table, derived via immunoSEQ multiplex PCR, lists solely in-frame clones and lacks some. The table records 64,000 or so clones, around 85% of them present only once. Sequenced input: peripheral blood. These receptor sequences come from a human donor in a cohort sampled during active COVID-19.

The chain carries TRBV6-5 and TRBJ2-7, with 9 bases identical to TRBD1. The V segment lost 6 bases and the J segment 6 bases; nucleotides outside the gene matches: 9. The length of the CDR3 is 14 residues. Germline V lookup: CDR1 MNHEY, CDR2 SVGAGI. CDR3 sequence: CASRKPQGAVEQYF. The CDR3 region has the DNA TGTGCCAGCAGAAAACCACAGGGGGCTGTCGAGCAGTACTTC.

The chain has TRBV18 and TRBJ1-1; D gene unclear. V gave up 6 bases and J gave up 6 bases, with 11 bases separating them. Germline loops: CDR1 KGHSH, CDR2 LQKENI. The CDR3 length is 12 residues. The CDR3 sequence: CASSSQQAEAFF. CDR3 sequence (DNA): TGTGCCAGCTCGTCTCAGCAGGCTGAAGCTTTCTTT.

The chain recombines TRBV29-1 with TRBJ2-3, with 7 positions matching TRBD2. The CDR3 length is 15 residues. After removal of 5 bases from V and 4 bases from J, the junction contained 12 bases not matched to a gene. CDR1 is SQVTM, CDR2 ANQGSEA, per germline. CDR3 loop: CSVTGDQAGSDTQYF. In DNA form, the CDR3 reads TGCAGCGTTACGGGGGATCAAGCGGGGTCAGATACGCAGTATTTT.

The chain uses TRBV4-1 and TRBJ1-2; no reliable D call. This CDR3 comprises 14 residues. CDR1 is MGHRA and CDR2 is YSYEKL in the germline V gene. Trimming removed 1 base from V and 4 bases from J, with 10 bases in between. The CDR3 DNA follows: TGCGCCAGCAGCCAAGTTGAGGTTCTCTATGGCTACACCTTC. This codes for CASSQVEVLYGYTF.

V gene TRBV30 combines with J gene TRBJ2-7; weak D call: TRBD2 (6 bases). The germline V gene has CDR1 GTSNPN and CDR2 SVGIG (reference sequence). Trimming took off 5 bases at V and 2 bases at J, with 19 bases between the two ends. This CDR3 has 15 amino acids. The CDR3 sequence: CAWGIRRTTTYEQYF. The CDR3 nucleotides are TGTGCCTGGGGGATTCGACGGACTACTACCTACGAGCAGTACTTC.

This clone has a count of ten or more. This sample also contains other DNA sequences that code for the same CDR3. The rearrangement joins TRBV7-9 to TRBJ1-2, with TRBD1 matching 8 bases. V shed 0 bases and J 6 bases; nucleotides not matched to a gene: 0. The CDR3 has 13 residues. The germline gives CDR1 SEHNR, CDR2 FQNEAQ (reference sequence). This chain's CDR3 is CASSLATGDGYTF. CDR3 sequence (DNA): TGTGCCAGCAGCTTAGCGACAGGGGATGGCTACACCTTC.

This chain uses TRBV5-5 with TRBJ2-1; TRBD2 matches 7 bases. V shed 4 bases and J 1 base; nucleotides not matched to a gene: 5. CDR1 is SGHKS and CDR2 is YYEKEE in the germline V gene (reference sequence). The CDR3 consists of 15 residues. The CDR3 loop reads CASSTASGSYNEQFF. The CDR3 coding sequence is TGTGCCAGCAGCACAGCTAGCGGATCCTACAATGAGCAGTTCTTC.

The chain links TRBV30 to TRBJ1-2, with TRBD1 matching 7 bases. Germline V gene sequence: CDR1 GTSNPN, CDR2 SVGIG (reference sequence). Trimming cost V 4 bases and J 0 bases; bases outside gene matches: 11. The CDR3 is made up of 16 amino acids. The CDR3 here is CAWTPGTATSNYGYTF. CDR3 nucleotide sequence: TGTGCCTGGACGCCCGGGACAGCCACTTCTAACTATGGCTACACCTTC. The variable domain in full, completed from reference TRBV30 and TRBJ1-2, reads SQTIHQWPATLVQPVGSPLSLECTVEGTSNPNLYWYRQAAGRGLQLLFYSVGIGQISSEVPQNLSASRPQDRQFILSSKKLLLSDSGFYLCAWTPGTATSNYGYTFGSGTRLTVV.

This clone was recorded a few times. This chain connects TRBV2 to TRBJ1-2; 8 nucleotides line up with TRBD1. CDR1 and CDR2 (germline): SNHLY, FYNNEI. V gave up 6 bases and J gave up 6 bases; unmatched junction bases: 6. The CDR3 sequence is 13 residues long. The CDR3 loop reads CASSWTGLNGYTF. The DNA of the CDR3 is TGTGCCAGCAGCTGGACAGGGTTAAATGGCTACACCTTC. Variable domain in full (rest from reference TRBV2 and TRBJ1-2): EPEVTQTPSHQVTQMGQEVILRCVPISNHLYFYWYRQILGQKVEFLVSFYNNEISEKSEIFDDQFSVERPDGSNFTLKIRSTKLEDSAMYFCASSWTGLNGYTFGSGTRLTVV.

Written as DNA, the CDR3 is TGTGCCAGCAGGTCCGGTGGTAATGAGCAGTTCTTC. Amino acid sequence: CASRSGGNEQFF. V usage is TRBV12-3 or TRBV12-4 and J usage is TRBJ2-1; the D is unclear. The CDR3 sequence is 12 residues long. V dropped 6 bases and J dropped 7 bases, with 10 bases sitting between them.

Only a few counts were recorded for this clone. This sequence joins TRBV6-1 and TRBJ2-3, with 11 bases matching TRBD1. This CDR3 is 15 amino acids long. The V and J ends lost 3 bases and 4 bases, in that order; junction bases with no gene match: 3. In germline, CDR1 is MNHNS, CDR2 SASEGT. Here the CDR3 reads CASSERTGGADTQYF. The DNA for the CDR3 is TGTGCCAGCAGTGAGAGGACAGGGGGCGCAGATACGCAGTATTTT.

This chain links TRBV6-5 with TRBJ2-7; D might be TRBD2 (5 bases). Trimming stripped 9 bases from V and 6 bases from J, with 12 bases between. This CDR3 contains 11 residues. Germline V CDR1 and CDR2: MNHEY, SVGAGI. In DNA, the CDR3 is TGTGCCAGTCACACCCGGGGCGAGCAGTACTTC. This encodes CASHTRGEQYF.

V and J are TRBV6-2 or TRBV6-3 and TRBJ1-1, with D possibly being TRBD1 (5 bases). CDR1 MNHEY and CDR2 SVGEGT come from the germline V gene. The CDR3 extends over 14 amino acids. The V end was cut by 0 bases, the J end by 2 bases, with 7 bases between. CDR3 DNA sequence: TGTGCCAGCAGTTACTCCACAGGAAACACTGAAGCTTTCTTT. Its translation is CASSYSTGNTEAFF.

The chain employs TRBV20-1 and TRBJ2-1; 9 positions match TRBD2. The CDR3 sequence is 19 residues long. Trimming removed 3 bases from V and 8 bases from J; junction bases left unmatched: 23. The germline V gene has CDR1 DFQATT and CDR2 SNEGSKA (reference sequence). The CDR3 DNA reads as TGCAGTGCTAGTGGCTGGACGGAAGGGAGGGCTAGCGGGATGGATGAGCAGTTCTTC. Encoded protein: CSASGWTEGRASGMDEQFF.

The chain carries TRBV7-9 and TRBJ1-2, with 10 bases that match TRBD1. The V gene end was trimmed by 5 bases and the J gene end by 7 bases; junction bases not matched to a gene: 7. Germline CDR1 SEHNR, CDR2 FQNEAQ (reference sequence). The CDR3 runs to 14 residues. CDR3 in amino acids: CASSPDRTGGGYTF. CDR3 DNA: TGTGCCAGCAGCCCAGACCGGACAGGGGGTGGCTACACCTTC.

The rearrangement links TRBV5-6 to TRBJ2-7, with D possibly being TRBD1 (5 bases). Germline CDR1 is SGHDT and CDR2 is YYEEEE. Trimming removed 0 bases at V and 7 bases at J, with 11 bases between. The CDR3 has 13 residues. CDR3 nucleotide sequence: TGTGCCAGCAGCTTGGGGGTTCAGGGAGAGCAGTACTTC. Translation: CASSLGVQGEQYF.

The V and J genes are TRBV18 and TRBJ1-4, with D possibly being TRBD1 (5 bases). From germline, CDR1 is KGHSH and CDR2 LQKENI. The CDR3 extends over 10 amino acids. Trimming removed 10 bases from V and 8 bases from J, with 8 bases in between. The CDR3 DNA follows: TGTGCCACTGCAGGGGAAAAACTGTTTTTT. Its translation: CATAGEKLFF. The variable domain in full, with the rest retrieved from reference TRBV18 and TRBJ1-4, is NAGVMQNPRHLVRRRGQEARLRCSPMKGHSHVYWYRQLPEEGLKFMVYLQKENIIDESGMPKERFSAEFPKEGPSILRIQQVVRGDSAAYFCATAGEKLFFGSGTQLSVL.

This clone was counted a few times. V gene TRBV9 combines with J gene TRBJ2-3, with TRBD2 matching 7 bases. Per the germline V gene, CDR1 is SGDLS and CDR2 is YYNGEE. The CDR3 totals 16 residues. Losses at the gene ends were 2 bases for V and 0 bases for J; bases not matched to a gene: 6. CDR3 amino acids: CASSVGAGTSTDTQYF. Here the CDR3 DNA reads TGTGCCAGCAGCGTTGGAGCGGGAACTAGCACAGATACGCAGTATTTT.

This clone has just a few counts. The V gene is TRBV19, the J gene TRBJ2-5; D not resolved. V shed 2 bases and J shed 4 bases, with 8 bases lying between them. Germline V CDR1 and CDR2: LNHDA, SQIVND (reference sequence). The CDR3 has 13 amino acids. For the CDR3, the DNA is TGTGCCAGTAGTATAAACGGTGGAGAGACCCAGTACTTC. Translation gives CASSINGGETQYF.

This chain uses TRBV27 with TRBJ1-5; 7 nucleotides align to TRBD1. The CDR3 length is 14 residues. Germline V gene data show CDR1 as MNHEY and CDR2 as SMNVEV (reference sequence). The junction had 2 bases not matched to a gene; V was cut back by 6 bases and J by 0 bases. The CDR3 protein is CASSEGASNQPQHF. The CDR3 coding sequence is TGTGCCAGCAGCGAGGGGGCTAGCAATCAGCCCCAGCATTTT.

V is TRBV7-2 and J is TRBJ2-3; 12 bases align to TRBD1. This CDR3 region has 17 residues. V lost 1 base and J lost 5; bases outside the gene matches: 7. Per germline, CDR1 SGHTA and CDR2 FQGNSA. The CDR3 sequence is CASSLGSRDRGLDTQYF. CDR3 nucleotides: TGTGCCAGCAGCTTAGGCTCCCGGGACAGGGGGCTAGATACGCAGTATTTT.

The chain joins TRBV2 to TRBJ2-7, with 11 bases identical to TRBD1. CDR3 length: 14 amino acids. J lost 4 bases, V lost 8 bases, and 7 bases had no gene match. Germline lookup yields CDR1 SNHLY and CDR2 FYNNEI. The CDR3 DNA is TGTGCCAGCCAAGTGGACAGGGGGCAATACGAGCAGTACTTC. This codes for CASQVDRGQYEQYF.

A single count supports this clone. The chain carries TRBV28 and TRBJ1-1, with unresolved D. Germline V lookup: CDR1 MDHEN, CDR2 SYDVKM. V was trimmed by 3 bases and J by 7 bases, leaving 18 bases between them. The CDR3 is made up of 15 amino acids. CDR3: CASSLGGGGRREAFF. CDR3 DNA sequence: TGTGCCAGCAGTTTGGGCGGTGGAGGACGGCGTGAAGCTTTCTTT. The whole variable domain, remainder taken from reference TRBV28 and TRBJ1-1, is DVKVTQSSRYLVKRTGEKVFLECVQDMDHENMFWYRQDPGLGLRLIYFSYDVKMKEKGDIPEGYSVSREKKERFSLILESASTNQTSMYLCASSLGGGGRREAFFGQGTRLTVV.

The chain joins TRBV10-3 to TRBJ2-2, with TRBD1 identical over 7 bases. Germline V gives CDR1 ENHRY, CDR2 SYGVKD. V lost 10 bases to trimming and J lost 5 bases; unmatched junction nucleotides: 10. CDR3 length: 14 amino acids. In DNA, the CDR3 is TGTGCCACGCGGCGCCAGGGGGAAACCGGGGAGCTGTTTTTT. It codes for CATRRQGETGELFF.

This rearrangement joins TRBV7-2 to TRBJ2-7; the D is unclear. The germline V gene has CDR1 SGHTA and CDR2 FQGNSA. Trimming cost V 1 base and J 7 bases, with 8 bases left between them. The CDR3 runs 12 residues. The CDR3 loop reads CASSLGRREQYF. The CDR3 nucleotides are TGTGCCAGCAGCTTAGGCCGGCGGGAGCAGTACTTC.

This clone was counted once. The chain combines TRBV6-5 with TRBJ2-5; 7 nucleotides line up with TRBD1. The length of the CDR3 is 15 residues. V dropped 5 bases and J dropped 5; count of bases not matched to a gene: 11. Per germline, CDR1 MNHEY and CDR2 SVGAGI. In DNA form, the CDR3 reads TGTGCCAGCAGTCTCGGGACAGCTAAGGGGGAGACCCAGTACTTC. Translation: CASSLGTAKGETQYF.